These 32 T cell receptor beta chains came from one sample sequenced in a study of CXCR3-negative and CXCR3-positive naive CD8 T cells. Study-wide results and limits: The TRB CDR3s that CXCR3-positive naive cells carried were more hydrophobic than those of CXCR3-negative naive cells.

TRB cDNA was prepared as libraries by UMI-labeled 5' RACE. From its re-call of the 5' RACE reads, TCRdb lists each CDR3 protein once, without DNA. The sample table includes approximately 130,000 distinct CDR3 sequences. No antigen has been assigned to these receptors. Sequencing was done on a sample of naive CXCR3+ CD8+ T cells from blood. Subset given: CD45RO-CCR7+CD27+CD95- naive CD8+ T cells expressing CXCR3 (TNR3+). The receptors come from a human donor in good health. Some clones in this sample may be carry-over from other donors' samples.

This chain connects TRBV3-1 to TRBJ2-7; TCRdb names TRBD1, which stays unverified in the absence of DNA. CDR3 length equals 14 residues. Germline V gene data show CDR1 as LGHDT and CDR2 as YNNKEL (reference sequence). This CDR3 reads CASSSQRGPHEQYF.

V and J are TRBV6-5 and TRBJ1-2; TCRdb gives TRBD1 as the D gene, but with no DNA this cannot be confirmed. CDR1 and CDR2 (germline): MNHEY, SVGAGI. CDR3 length: 14 amino acids. This chain's CDR3 is CASSLSEWPGGYTF.

CDR3 loop: CSARDSGQNVNYGYTF. This rearrangement joins TRBV20-1 to TRBJ1-2; checking the TCRdb D call of TRBD1 is not possible without DNA. This CDR3 is built from 16 residues. The germline V gene encodes CDR1 DFQATT and CDR2 SNEGSKA (reference sequence).

This rearrangement joins TRBV7-3 to TRBJ2-7; without DNA, the TCRdb call of TRBD1 cannot be checked. Germline V gene sequence: CDR1 SGHTA, CDR2 FQGTGA. This CDR3 has 14 amino acids. Here the CDR3 reads CASSQNGQTYEQYF. The whole variable domain, remainder taken from reference TRBV7-3 and TRBJ2-7, is GAGVSQTPSNKVTEKGKYVELRCDPISGHTALYWYRQSLGQGPEFLIYFQGTGAADDSGLPNDRFFAVRPEGSVSTLKIQRTERGDSAVYLCASSQNGQTYEQYFGPGTRLTVT.

This chain links TRBV30 with TRBJ2-5; with no DNA, the TCRdb D assignment of TRBD2 cannot be verified. The length of the CDR3 is 16 residues. CDR1 is GTSNPN, CDR2 SVGIG, per germline (reference sequence). The CDR3 sequence is CAWSVLTSDLQETQYF.

CDR3 amino acids: CASSADRERSSPLHF. The V and J genes are TRBV9 and TRBJ1-6; TCRdb calls TRBD1, which cannot be checked without DNA. The CDR3 length is 15 residues. CDR1 is SGDLS, CDR2 YYNGEE, per germline.

The chain recombines TRBV28 with TRBJ2-1; TCRdb indicates TRBD1, and absent DNA this call remains unverified. The CDR3 covers 13 residues. Looked up from germline, CDR1 is MDHEN and CDR2 is SYDVKM. CDR3 protein: CASSAGQDNEQFF.

The chain couples TRBV3-1 to TRBJ2-3; TCRdb's D call, TRBD2, is unchecked because there is no DNA. CDR3 size: 15 residues. The germline gives CDR1 LGHDT, CDR2 YNNKEL (reference sequence). The CDR3 sequence: CASSQDGGSTDTQYF.

The chain has TRBV20-1 and TRBJ2-3; the TCRdb D gene call, TRBD2, has no DNA to confirm it. There are 17 residues in the CDR3. Germline CDR1 is DFQATT and CDR2 is SNEGSKA (reference sequence). The CDR3 sequence: CSAHPTRASGSTDTQYF.

V and J are TRBV12-3 or TRBV12-4 and TRBJ2-5; TCRdb's D call of TRBD1 is untestable without DNA. The CDR3 spans 14 residues. The CDR3 loop is CASRGQAHQETQYF.

The chain uses TRBV19 and TRBJ2-1. This CDR3 spans 14 amino acids. Germline V gene data show CDR1 as LNHDA and CDR2 as SQIVND (reference sequence). The CDR3 reads CASSIAAGYNEQFF.

J is TRBJ2-5 and V is TRBV29-1; the TCRdb call, TRBD2, lacks DNA for checking. Germline V gives CDR1 SQVTM, CDR2 ANQGSEA. CDR3 length: 15 amino acids. The chain's CDR3 is CSVELAGDAQETQYF.

The chain is built from TRBV7-9 and TRBJ2-7. CDR1 SEHNR and CDR2 FQNEAQ come from the germline V gene (reference sequence). The CDR3 consists of 15 residues. This CDR3 is CASSSSGSTPYEQYF. The full variable domain, in which reference TRBV7-9 and TRBJ2-7 provide the parts outside the CDR3, is DTGVSQNPRHKITKRGQNVTFRCDPISEHNRLYWYRQTLGQGPEFLTYFQNEAQLEKSRLLSDRFSAERPKGSFSTLEIQRTEQGDSAMYLCASSSSGSTPYEQYFGPGTRLTVT.

This rearrangement joins TRBV4-1 to TRBJ1-6. This CDR3 region has 17 residues. CDR1 MGHRA and CDR2 YSYEKL come from the germline V gene. Here the CDR3 reads CASSRPTRGVGNSPLHF.

V usage is TRBV2 and J usage is TRBJ1-2; checking the TCRdb D call of TRBD1 is not possible without DNA. Germline CDR1 SNHLY, CDR2 FYNNEI. The CDR3 loop spans 13 amino acids. This chain's CDR3 is CASSEGTGDGYTF.

The chain uses TRBV5-1 and TRBJ2-7; there is no DNA to check the TCRdb D call of TRBD1. CDR3 size: 14 residues. Germline V gene sequence: CDR1 SGHRS, CDR2 YFSETQ. This chain's CDR3 is CASSFNRVSYEQYF.

The chain joins TRBV15 to TRBJ1-1; the TCRdb D gene call, TRBD1, has no DNA to confirm it. Per the germline V gene, CDR1 is LNHNV and CDR2 is YYDKDF (reference sequence). The CDR3 runs 16 residues. CDR3 loop: CATSRRRTGRDTEAFF.

The gene calls are TRBV28 and TRBJ1-5. Per germline, CDR1 MDHEN and CDR2 SYDVKM. This CDR3 comprises 14 residues. The CDR3 is CASRPDATNQPQHF.

The CDR3 region is CASSYSGVGRGNEQFF. The gene calls are TRBV13 and TRBJ2-1; TCRdb outputs TRBD2, but without DNA this stays unchecked. The V gene's germline CDR1 is PRHDT and CDR2 FYEKMQ (reference sequence). The length of the CDR3 is 16 residues.

The rearrangement uses TRBV6-5 and TRBJ2-1; as DNA is missing, the TRBD1 call by TCRdb cannot be tested. Germline loops: CDR1 MNHEY, CDR2 SVGAGI. The CDR3 contains 11 residues. The CDR3 spells CASMSSNEQFF.

This chain joins TRBV5-1 and TRBJ2-1; with no DNA, the TCRdb D assignment of TRBD1 cannot be verified. This CDR3 comprises 17 residues. Germline lookup yields CDR1 SGHRS and CDR2 YFSETQ. The CDR3: CASSLEEGGSPYNEQFF.

The chain joins TRBV29-1 to TRBJ2-1. CDR1 is SQVTM, CDR2 ANQGSEA, per germline. The CDR3 sequence is 11 residues long. The CDR3: CSVVAFNEQFF.

V usage is TRBV19 and J usage is TRBJ2-7. Germline V lookup: CDR1 LNHDA, CDR2 SQIVND (reference sequence). The CDR3 totals 14 residues. The CDR3 is CASSPAVSSYEQYF.

The chain joins TRBV6-5 to TRBJ1-2. CDR3 size: 13 residues. Germline CDR1 and CDR2: MNHEY and SVGAGI. CDR3 sequence reads: CASSYPNMGGYTF.

The chain recombines TRBV5-6 with TRBJ2-1; TCRdb outputs TRBD1, but without DNA this stays unchecked. Germline V gene lookup returns CDR1 SGHDT and CDR2 YYEEEE. The CDR3 has 15 residues. CDR3 protein: CASSLAGVGYNEQFF. Filled out from reference TRBV5-6 and TRBJ2-1, the complete variable domain reads DAGVTQSPTHLIKTRGQQVTLRCSPKSGHDTVSWYQQALGQGPQFIFQYYEEEERQRGNFPDRFSGHQFPNYSSELNVNALLLGDSALYLCASSLAGVGYNEQFFGPGTRLTVL.

This rearrangement joins TRBV4-1 to TRBJ1-6. CDR1 is MGHRA, CDR2 YSYEKL, per germline. CDR3 size: 12 residues. The CDR3 reads CASSQEDSPLHF.

The chain has TRBV7-8 and TRBJ2-1; TCRdb lists TRBD1, though no DNA is available to test this call. The CDR3 runs to 14 residues. The germline CDR1 and CDR2 sequences are SGHVS and FQNEAQ. The CDR3 reads CASSLVTGDNEQFF.

This chain uses TRBV5-1 with TRBJ2-1. CDR3 length: 15 residues. CDR1 is SGHRS and CDR2 is YFSETQ in the germline V gene. The CDR3 here is CASRPGGSSYNEQFF.

V gene TRBV18 combines with J gene TRBJ2-7. The CDR3 is 15 residues long. In germline, CDR1 is KGHSH, CDR2 LQKENI. CDR3 sequence: CASSPLVEYSYEQYF.

The chain couples TRBV29-1 to TRBJ2-7; the TRBD1 assignment by TCRdb is unverifiable without DNA. The CDR3 length is 17 residues. Germline loops: CDR1 SQVTM, CDR2 ANQGSEA. The CDR3: CSVVPTNRDRPDYEQYF.

This rearrangement joins TRBV5-1 to TRBJ2-5; there is no DNA to check the TCRdb D call of TRBD2. The CDR3 has 15 residues. From germline, CDR1 is SGHRS and CDR2 YFSETQ. The chain's CDR3 is CASSLGTSGKETQYF.

The chain has TRBV20-1 and TRBJ1-3. The CDR3 is 14 residues long. Germline CDR1 DFQATT, CDR2 SNEGSKA (reference sequence). The CDR3 here is CSARDRSSGNTIYF.